The present TCR beta chain was sequenced within a study of T cell responses to AZD1222 COVID-19 vaccine. Generated by immunoSEQ multiplex PCR, the TCRdb table keeps only in-frame clones and is missing some. The top ten clones hold around 1% of a sample with some 180,000 clones, approximately 88% of them seen once. V was pared by 3 bases and J by 2 bases, with 19 bases of the junction left unmatched. Germline lookup yields CDR1 MNHEY and CDR2 SMNVEV (reference sequence). The CDR3 is 21 residues long. The source material was peripheral blood, sampled 28 days after the second AZD1222 dose. This receptor was obtained from an adult who received the AZD1222 COVID-19 vaccine. The chain combines TRBV27 with TRBJ2-3, with 11 bases matching TRBD2. The CDR3 nucleotides are TGTGCCAGCAGTTTTTACGGCGTTGGGACTAGCGGTGGAACCTTCACAGATACGCAGTATTTT. Translation: CASSFYGVGTSGGTFTDTQYF.